Reported below is one T cell receptor beta chain. Its antigen is not known. This sample was taken from a study of cytomegalovirus exposure and HLA in healthy donors. Looking at the study overall: When just under 400 donors were genotyped, approximately 80% of them were found to fall in the Caucasian-associated ancestry cluster.

General study points: There was a cluster of highly shared sequence variants that was likely a sequencing artifact.

PCR used 60 Vbeta primers and 13 Jbeta primers. Produced via immunoSEQ multiplex PCR; TCRdb's table is partial and in-frame only. The sample has 74,000 or so clones; approximately 71% are singletons. CDR1 and CDR2 (germline): SNHLY, FYNNEI. Trimming took off 5 bases at V and 7 bases at J, with 21 bases between the two ends. This CDR3 spans 15 amino acids. Sequencing used PBMCs. The chain couples TRBV2 to TRBJ2-7; D call uncertain. The source of this sequence is a middle-aged woman in good health and CMV-seronegative. The CDR3 loop is CASSIHGLPLEEQYF. In DNA form, the CDR3 reads TGTGCCAGCAGTATACACGGTTTGCCCTTGGAGGAGCAGTACTTC.